This TCR beta chain was obtained from a study of cytomegalovirus exposure and HLA in healthy donors. As for the study in general: As an earlier analysis found, about 190 million T cells yielded about 120 million unique TCR beta sequences.

Findings of the study overall: Earlier results showed most TCR beta V segments being productive about 87% or about 30% of the time. In a later analysis, DRB1 alleles had the most associated TCRs; HLA-C alleles the fewest.

Healthy individuals who donated bone marrow served as the donors. With regard to this clone: Its antigen is not identified.

V lost 8 bases and J lost 5, with 15 bases in between. Germline V gives CDR1 MDHEN, CDR2 SYDVKM. CDR3 length: 14 amino acids. Vbeta (60) and Jbeta (13) primers were used in the PCR. TCRdb's copy holds only in-frame clones and misses some; the assay was immunoSEQ multiplex PCR. The sample gives around 180,000 clones, about 81% of which show up once; around 2.2% is in the top ten. The specimen was PBMCs. The clonotype comes from a woman aged 18-29 years in good health and CMV-seropositive. The chain combines TRBV28 with TRBJ1-4; a possible D gene is TRBD1 (5 bases). This chain's CDR3 is CASGGGGGNEKLFF. CDR3 DNA sequence: TGTGCCAGCGGGGGGGGTGGGGGGAATGAAAAACTGTTTTTT.